This T cell receptor (beta chain) stems from a study of response to subunit inactivated influenza vaccine. Note on this clonotype: The antigen is not known.

The CDR3 is made up of 17 amino acids. Trimming cost V 3 bases and J 4 bases; bases outside gene matches: 9. Germline CDR1 MNHEY, CDR2 SMNVEV (reference sequence). Study-level points and caveats: It was suggested by the authors that few new T cells are recruited by each seasonal influenza vaccination.

TCRdb processed the RT-PCR reads anew with MiXCR; each CDR3 protein has one entry. The sample holds 500,000 to 550,000 distinct CDR3 sequences, roughly 8.2% seen once. The input for sequencing was PBMCs from blood, taken around 2 years after vaccination. This TCR derives from a man between 50 and 69 years old who received an inactivated influenza vaccine. The chain is built from TRBV27 and TRBJ2-2; 9 bases are a match to TRBD2. The CDR3 DNA follows: TGTGCCAGCAGTTTTCGGCTAGCGGGATTCTCCACCGGGGAGCTGTTTTTT. This encodes CASSFRLAGFSTGELFF.